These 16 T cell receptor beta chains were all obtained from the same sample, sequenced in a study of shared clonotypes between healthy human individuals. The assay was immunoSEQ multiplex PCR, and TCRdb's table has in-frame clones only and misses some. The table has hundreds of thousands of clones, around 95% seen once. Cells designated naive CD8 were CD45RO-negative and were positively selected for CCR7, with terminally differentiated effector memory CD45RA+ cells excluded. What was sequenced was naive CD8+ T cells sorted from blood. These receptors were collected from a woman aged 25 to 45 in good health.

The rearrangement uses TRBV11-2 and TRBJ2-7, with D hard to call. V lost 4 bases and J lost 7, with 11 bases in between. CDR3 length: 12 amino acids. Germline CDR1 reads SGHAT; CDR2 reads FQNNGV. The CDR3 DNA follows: TGTGCCAGCAGCTCCAACTTGGGGGAGCAGTACTTC. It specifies CASSSNLGEQYF.

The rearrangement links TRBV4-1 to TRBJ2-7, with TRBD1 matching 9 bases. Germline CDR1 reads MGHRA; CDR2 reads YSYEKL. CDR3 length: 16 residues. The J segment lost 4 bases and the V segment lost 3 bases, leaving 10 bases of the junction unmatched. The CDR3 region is CASSQETGGSGYEQYF. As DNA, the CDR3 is TGCGCCAGCAGCCAGGAAACAGGGGGCTCGGGATACGAGCAGTACTTC.

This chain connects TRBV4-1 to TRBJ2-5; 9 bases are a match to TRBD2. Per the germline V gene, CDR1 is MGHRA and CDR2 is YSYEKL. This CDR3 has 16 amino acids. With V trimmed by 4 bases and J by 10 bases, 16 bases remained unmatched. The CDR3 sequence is CASSPVRASGVHDQYF. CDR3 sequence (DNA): TGCGCCAGCAGCCCAGTTAGGGCTAGCGGGGTCCATGACCAGTACTTC.

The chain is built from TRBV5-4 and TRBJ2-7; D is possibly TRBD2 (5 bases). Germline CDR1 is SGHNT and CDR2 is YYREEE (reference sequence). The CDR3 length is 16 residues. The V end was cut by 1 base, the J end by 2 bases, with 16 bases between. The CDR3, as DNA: TGTGCCAGCAGCTTGTTTGTGGCGGGTCCAGCCTACGAGCAGTACTTC. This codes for CASSLFVAGPAYEQYF.

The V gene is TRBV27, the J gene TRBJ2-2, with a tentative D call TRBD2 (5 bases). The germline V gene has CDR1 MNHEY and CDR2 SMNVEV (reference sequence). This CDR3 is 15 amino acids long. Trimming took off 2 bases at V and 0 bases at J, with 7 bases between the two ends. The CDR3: CASSLLAANTGELFF. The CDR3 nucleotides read TGTGCCAGCAGTTTACTAGCAGCGAACACCGGGGAGCTGTTTTTT.

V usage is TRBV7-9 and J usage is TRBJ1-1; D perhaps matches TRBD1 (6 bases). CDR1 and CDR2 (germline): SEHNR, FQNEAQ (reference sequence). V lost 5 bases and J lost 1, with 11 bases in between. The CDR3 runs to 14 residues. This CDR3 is CASSPQDRNTEAFF. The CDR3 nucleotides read TGTGCCAGCAGCCCGCAGGACAGGAACACTGAAGCTTTCTTT.

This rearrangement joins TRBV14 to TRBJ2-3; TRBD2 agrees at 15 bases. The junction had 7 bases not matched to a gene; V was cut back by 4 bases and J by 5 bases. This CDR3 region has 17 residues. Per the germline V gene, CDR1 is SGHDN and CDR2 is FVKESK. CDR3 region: CASSPGLAGGPEDTQYF. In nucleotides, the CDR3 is TGTGCCAGCAGCCCAGGACTAGCGGGAGGGCCGGAAGATACGCAGTATTTT.

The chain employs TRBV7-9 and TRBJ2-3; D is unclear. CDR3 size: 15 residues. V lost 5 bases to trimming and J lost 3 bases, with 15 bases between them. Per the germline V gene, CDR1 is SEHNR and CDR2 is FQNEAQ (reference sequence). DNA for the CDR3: TGTGCCAGCAGCCTGAGTAGGTTAAGGACAGATACGCAGTATTTT. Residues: CASSLSRLRTDTQYF.

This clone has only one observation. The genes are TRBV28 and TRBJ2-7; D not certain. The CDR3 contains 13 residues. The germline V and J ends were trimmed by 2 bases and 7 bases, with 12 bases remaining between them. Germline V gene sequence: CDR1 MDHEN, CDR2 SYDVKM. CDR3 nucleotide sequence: TGTGCCAGCAGTTTAGGCCCCTCGGGTGAGCAGTACTTC. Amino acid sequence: CASSLGPSGEQYF.

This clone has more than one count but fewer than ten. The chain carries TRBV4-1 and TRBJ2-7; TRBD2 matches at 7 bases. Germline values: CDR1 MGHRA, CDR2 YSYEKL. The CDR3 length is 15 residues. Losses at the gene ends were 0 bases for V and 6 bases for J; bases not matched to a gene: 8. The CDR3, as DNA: TGCGCCAGCAGCCAAGATGGTGCGGGCGGGGGCGAGCAGTACTTC. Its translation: CASSQDGAGGGEQYF.

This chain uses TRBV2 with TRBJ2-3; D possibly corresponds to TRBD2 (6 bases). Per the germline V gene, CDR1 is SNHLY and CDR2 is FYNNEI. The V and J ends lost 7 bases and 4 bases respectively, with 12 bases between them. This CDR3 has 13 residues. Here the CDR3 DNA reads TGTGCCAGCAAAGGGACTGCACCAGATACGCAGTATTTT. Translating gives CASKGTAPDTQYF.

CDR3 sequence reads: CASSYLSGYNEQFF. The CDR3 DNA follows: TGTGCCAGCAGTTACCTTAGCGGCTACAATGAGCAGTTCTTC. The gene calls are TRBV6-5 and TRBJ2-1, with D possibly matching TRBD2 (6 bases). Germline loops: CDR1 MNHEY, CDR2 SVGAGI. Trimming removed 2 bases at V and 3 bases at J, with 8 bases between. The length of the CDR3 is 14 residues.

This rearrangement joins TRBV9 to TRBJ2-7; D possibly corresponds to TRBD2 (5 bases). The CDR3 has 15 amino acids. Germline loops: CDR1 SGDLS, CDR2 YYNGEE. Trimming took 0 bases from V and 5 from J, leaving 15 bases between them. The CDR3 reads CASSVEPGGIDEQYF. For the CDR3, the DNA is TGTGCCAGCAGCGTAGAACCCGGAGGAATCGACGAGCAGTACTTC. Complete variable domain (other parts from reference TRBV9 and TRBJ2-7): DSGVTQTPKHLITATGQRVTLRCSPRSGDLSVYWYQQSLDQGLQFLIQYYNGEERAKGNILERFSAQQFPDLHSELNLSSLELGDSALYFCASSVEPGGIDEQYFGPGTRLTVT.

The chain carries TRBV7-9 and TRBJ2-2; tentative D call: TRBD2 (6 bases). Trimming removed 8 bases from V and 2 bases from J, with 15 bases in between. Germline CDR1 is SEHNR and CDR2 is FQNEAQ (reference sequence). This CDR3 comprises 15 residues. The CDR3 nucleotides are TGTGCCAGCGGACAAGACGGGAGAAACACCGGGGAGCTGTTTTTT. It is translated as CASGQDGRNTGELFF.

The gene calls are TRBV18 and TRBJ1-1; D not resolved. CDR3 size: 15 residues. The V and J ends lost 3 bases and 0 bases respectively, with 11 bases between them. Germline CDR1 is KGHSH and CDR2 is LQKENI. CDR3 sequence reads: CASSPSGLLNTEAFF. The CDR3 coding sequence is TGTGCCAGCTCACCGTCAGGACTTCTGAACACTGAAGCTTTCTTT.

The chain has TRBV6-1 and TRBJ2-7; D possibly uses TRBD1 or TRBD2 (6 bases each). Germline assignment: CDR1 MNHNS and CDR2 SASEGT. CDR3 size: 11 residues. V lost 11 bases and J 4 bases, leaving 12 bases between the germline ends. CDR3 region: CAGKGGYEQYF. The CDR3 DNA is TGTGCCGGTAAAGGGGGGTACGAGCAGTACTTC.